These T cell receptor beta chains were read from a single sample in a study of T cell responses to AZD1222 COVID-19 vaccine. Libraries were prepared by immunoSEQ multiplex PCR; TCRdb keeps only in-frame clonotypes and omits some of them. Of some 69,000 clones listed, 85% are singletons. Specimen: peripheral blood, collected on day 0 of AZD1222 vaccination. Source of these receptors: an adult in good health. Each CDR3 is given with its conserved first and last residue. Part of the rows lack a size; the others show once, few, many or a class for expanded clones.

>TRBJ1-5|.|13|TRBV12-3/TRBV12-4
CASSIRGGQPQHF
>TRBJ2-1|.|16|TRBV6-5
CASSYSRGGRYNEQFF
>TRBJ1-1|.|15|TRBV5-4
CASSLARGANTEAFF
>TRBJ2-5|.|14|TRBV5-5
CASSLGLARETQYF
>TRBJ2-1|.|14|TRBV5-1
CASRRDSSYNEQFF
>TRBJ2-3|.|15|TRBV30
CAWSRTRGGTDTQYF
>TRBJ2-7|.|13|TRBV15
CATSRDAVLEQYF
>TRBJ1-5|.|15|TRBV30
CAWSGGGAGNQPQHF
>TRBJ1-2|few|16|TRBV28
CASSLWSGAGADGYTF
>TRBJ1-6|.|11|TRBV28
CASGTNSPLHF
>TRBJ2-7|few|13|TRBV2
CASRGFSSYEQYF
>TRBJ1-4|.|16|TRBV24-1
CATSDHRDSLYEKLFF
>TRBJ2-1|.|12|TRBV7-2
CASRLGTREQFF
>TRBJ2-5|.|17|TRBV15
CATSRGTGTGALLTQYF
>TRBJ1-2|.|14|TRBV5-1
CASSLAQGQGGYTF
>TRBJ1-2|.|15|TRBV3-1/TRBV3-2
CASSQGSGQPYGYTF
>TRBJ2-3|once|16|TRBV27
CASSPDSPFVSDTQYF
>TRBJ1-5|.|13|TRBV5-4
CASSLDSRQPQHF
>TRBJ2-1|.|13|TRBV19
CASDRGIDNEQFF
>TRBJ2-3|.|13|TRBV6-5
CASSLGGIGTQYF
>TRBJ1-5|.|10|TRBV6-6
CASNQKPQHF
>TRBJ2-7|.|17|TRBV6-6
CASSRTKGANKRDEQYF